These 8 T cell receptor beta chains were sequenced from one sample in a study of T-cell reconstitution after alpha-beta-depleted transplantation in children. Unique molecular identifiers were incorporated during preparation of the TCRbeta library. TCRdb re-derived calls from the PCR reads in MiXCR, one entry per CDR3 protein. The sample shows about 610,000 distinct CDR3 sequences, about 11% of them seen only once. Sequencing used PBMCs from the stem cell graft donor, obtained from the stem cell graft. The receptors originated from a human donor who donated a stem cell graft to a child with acute myeloid leukemia.

V and J are TRBV25-1 and TRBJ1-2; 10 nucleotides agree with TRBD1. Germline loops: CDR1 MGHDK, CDR2 SYGVNS. The CDR3 loop spans 15 amino acids. The J segment lost 1 base and the V segment lost 3 bases, leaving 2 bases of the junction unmatched. The CDR3 loop is CASSEGQGINYGYTF. DNA for the CDR3: TGTGCCAGCAGTGAGGGACAGGGGATTAACTATGGCTACACCTTC.

The chain carries TRBV6-2 or TRBV6-3 and TRBJ2-1; 7 bases are a match to TRBD2. Trimming cost V 7 bases and J 5 bases; bases outside gene matches: 11. The V gene's germline CDR1 is MNHEY and CDR2 SVGEGT. The CDR3 is 15 residues long. The CDR3, as DNA: TGTGCCAGCAACTTGGGGGGGAAGAACGACAATGAGCAGTTCTTC. Translation gives CASNLGGKNDNEQFF.

This clonotype was detected a few times. The genes are TRBV20-1 and TRBJ2-5; TRBD2 aligns across 9 bases. Germline CDR1 reads DFQATT; CDR2 reads SNEGSKA (reference sequence). The J segment lost 5 bases and the V segment lost 6 bases, leaving 16 bases of the junction unmatched. This CDR3 is built from 16 residues. Here the CDR3 reads CSATVASGTLGETQYF. Here the CDR3 DNA reads TGCAGTGCCACGGTGGCTAGCGGGACTCTCGGGGAGACCCAGTACTTC.

This clonotype was found many times. This chain uses TRBV6-1 with TRBJ2-2; 11 bases map to TRBD1. Trimming cost V 7 bases and J 5 bases; bases outside gene matches: 6. Germline CDR1 MNHNS, CDR2 SASEGT. There are 15 residues in the CDR3. CDR3 DNA sequence: TGTGCCAGCAAGTCCGGGACAGGGGGGACCGGGGAGCTGTTTTTT. The encoded protein is CASKSGTGGTGELFF.

V is TRBV7-2 and J is TRBJ2-3, with TRBD2 matching over 7 bases. CDR3 length: 16 amino acids. Germline loops: CDR1 SGHTA, CDR2 FQGNSA. The ends lost 1 base at V and 3 bases at J; junction bases unmatched: 7. The CDR3 DNA reads as TGTGCCAGCAGCTTAGGACTAGCACTTGGTACAGATACGCAGTATTTT. Its translation is CASSLGLALGTDTQYF.

The chain carries TRBV30 and TRBJ2-7, with D possibly matching TRBD2 (5 bases). The CDR3 spans 15 residues. Germline V CDR1 and CDR2: GTSNPN, SVGIG (reference sequence). Trimming shortened V by 4 bases and J by 0 bases, and 16 bases separated the two germline ends. This CDR3 is CAWTDPSRGSYEQYF. CDR3 DNA: TGTGCCTGGACCGACCCTTCCCGGGGCTCCTACGAGCAGTACTTC. The full variable domain, its missing parts supplied by reference TRBV30 and TRBJ2-7, is SQTIHQWPATLVQPVGSPLSLECTVEGTSNPNLYWYRQAAGRGLQLLFYSVGIGQISSEVPQNLSASRPQDRQFILSSKKLLLSDSGFYLCAWTDPSRGSYEQYFGPGTRLTVT.

This clonotype was seen a handful of times. The CDR3 protein is CASSLRDFSYNEQFF. In DNA, the CDR3 is TGTGCCAGCAGTCTCAGGGACTTCTCCTACAATGAGCAGTTCTTC. J is TRBJ2-1 and V is TRBV6-2 or TRBV6-3; D is possibly TRBD2 (6 bases). Germline loops: CDR1 MNHEY, CDR2 SVGEGT. V lost 5 bases, J lost 0 bases, and 11 bases lay in between. This CDR3 is 15 amino acids long.

This clonotype was seen a few times. The chain recombines TRBV20-1 with TRBJ2-4; TRBD2 agrees at 7 bases. The CDR3 is 13 amino acids. Germline values: CDR1 DFQATT, CDR2 SNEGSKA (reference sequence). V shed 1 base, J shed 8 bases, and the junction held 5 bases outside the gene matches. CDR3 nucleotide sequence: TGCAGTGCTAGAGGGGGAGGGGTGGACATTCAGTACTTC. It translates to CSARGGGVDIQYF.